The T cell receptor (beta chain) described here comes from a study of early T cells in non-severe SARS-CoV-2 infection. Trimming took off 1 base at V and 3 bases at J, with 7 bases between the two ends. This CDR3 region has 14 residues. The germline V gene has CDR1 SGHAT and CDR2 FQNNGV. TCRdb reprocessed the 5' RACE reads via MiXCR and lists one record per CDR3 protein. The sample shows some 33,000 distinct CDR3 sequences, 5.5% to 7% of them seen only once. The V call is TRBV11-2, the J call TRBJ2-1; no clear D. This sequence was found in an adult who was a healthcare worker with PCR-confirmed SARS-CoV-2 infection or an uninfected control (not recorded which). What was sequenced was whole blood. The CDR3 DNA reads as TGTGCCAGCAGCTTAGTCCAGTACTACAATGAGCAGTTCTTC. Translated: CASSLVQYYNEQFF. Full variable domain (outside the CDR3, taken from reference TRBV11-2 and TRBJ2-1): EAGVAQSPRYKIIEKRQSVAFWCNPISGHATLYWYQQILGQGPKLLIQFQNNGVVDDSQLPKDRFSAERLKGVDSTLKIQPAKLEDSAVYLCASSLVQYYNEQFFGPGTRLTVL.